This T cell receptor beta chain was identified in a study of blood T cell repertoires in COVID-19 (TCRdb year 2020). General notes on the study: The collaborator samples originated in the United States, Italy and Spain and spanned the acute and convalescent phases of COVID-19. The material from the prospective study consisted of cDNA or gDNA derived from T cells, B-cell-depleted T cells, or PBMCs. A de-identified subject ID, COVID-19 status, age in years and sex were almost always included in the sample metadata. The repertoires were made available in a free public database intended to serve as a resource for research on the immune response to SARS-CoV-2. The dataset comprised deeply sampled blood TCRbeta repertoires from subjects exposed to, actively infected with, or recovered from COVID-19. Samples were obtained from the ongoing ImmuneRACE study (first 160 participants) and from over 1,000 subjects provided by 6 global collaborators. HLA class I and class II types, where available, came from metadata supplied by the sample provider rather than from assay-based typing.

What the research found in general, with its limitations: The amount of clinical and demographic metadata varied by source and participant and was provided uncurated.

Remarks on this clone: It has no known antigen specificity. No base qualities exist here, and no much larger clone lies one base off it.

Per the germline V gene, SNHLY is the CDR1 and FYNNEI is the CDR2. Compared with germline, V lacks 3 bases and J lacks 5 bases; bases without a gene match: 9. From the cysteine through the phenylalanine, the CDR3 covers 15 amino acids. Kept here is only the CDR3 DNA, which spans 45 bases and is read in frame from base 1. TCRbeta CDR3 regions were amplified from genomic DNA using the immunoSEQ Assay, a bias-controlled multiplex PCR. The source study handled its data this way. The number of nucleated cells in each sample was estimated from the amplification of reference gene primers within the assay. To quantify the absolute abundance of each unique TCRbeta CDR3 rearrangement, sequence reads were collapsed and filtered. For each sample, productive Simpson clonality was calculated as the square root of Simpson's diversity index over productive rearrangements. This is the immuneACCESS table as TCRdb keeps it, with only in-frame sequences that have V and J called. A part of the clones is gone; compared with another copy, unresolved V genes explain less than half, and the rest is unexplained. V and J calls and clone size follow that table, whereas D and trimming were derived from the DNA. The sample table lists about 200,000 clones, roughly 90% of them with a count of one. The top ten clones comprise 1.5% to 2% of the sample.

Each collaborating institution followed its own protocols to collect whole blood in K2EDTA tubes. For TCRbeta analysis, collaborators shipped samples as frozen whole blood, isolated PBMCs, or DNA extracted from either of those sample types. The chain uses TRBV2 and TRBJ2-7; 8 bases in the middle match TRBD1. Sequenced material: peripheral blood. The sequence came from a young man with active or convalescent COVID-19. The nucleotide sequence is given as TGTGCCAGCAGTGAGATATGGGGACAGGTGAACGAGCAGTACTTC. This translates into CASSEIWGQVNEQYF. Supplemented by the reference TRBV2 and TRBJ2-7 proteins around the CDR3, the complete variable domain is EPEVTQTPSHQVTQMGQEVILRCVPISNHLYFYWYRQILGQKVEFLVSFYNNEISEKSEIFDDQFSVERPDGSNFTLKIRSTKLEDSAMYFCASSEIWGQVNEQYFGPGTRLTVT.